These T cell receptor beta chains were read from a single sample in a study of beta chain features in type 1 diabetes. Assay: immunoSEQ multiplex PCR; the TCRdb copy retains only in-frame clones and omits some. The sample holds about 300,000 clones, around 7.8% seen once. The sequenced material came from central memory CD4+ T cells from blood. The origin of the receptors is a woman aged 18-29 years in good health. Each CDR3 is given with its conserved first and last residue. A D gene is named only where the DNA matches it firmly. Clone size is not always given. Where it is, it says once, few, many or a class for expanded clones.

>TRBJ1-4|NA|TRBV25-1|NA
CASSSRTVASGKLFF
TGTGCCAGCTCAAGTCGAACGGTGGCCTCGGGAAAACTGTTTTTT
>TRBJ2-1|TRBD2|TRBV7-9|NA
CASGGRLAEYNEQFF
TGTGCCAGCGGGGGTAGGCTAGCGGAGTACAATGAGCAGTTCTTC
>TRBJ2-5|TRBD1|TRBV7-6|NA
CASSSLRGHQETQYF
TGTGCCAGCAGCTCGTTAAGGGGGCACCAAGAGACCCAGTACTTC
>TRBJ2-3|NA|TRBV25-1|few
CASSGDNTDTQYF
TGTGCCAGCAGTGGGGACAACACAGATACGCAGTATTTT
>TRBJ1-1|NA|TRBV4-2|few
CASSQDLLNTEAFF
TGTGCCAGCAGCCAAGACCTCCTAAACACTGAAGCTTTCTTT
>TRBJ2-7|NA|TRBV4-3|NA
CASSQSGLTGTEQYF
TGCGCCAGCAGCCAATCCGGCCTAACTGGGACCGAGCAGTACTTC
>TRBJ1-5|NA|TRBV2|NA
CASLPRPGDSNQPQHF
TGTGCCAGCCTTCCGAGACCGGGAGATAGCAATCAGCCCCAGCATTTT
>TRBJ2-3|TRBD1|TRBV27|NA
CASTFGTGTDTQYF
TGTGCCAGCACCTTCGGGACAGGGACAGATACGCAGTATTTT
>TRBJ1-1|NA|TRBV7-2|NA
CASSRRPGTEAFF
TGTGCCAGCAGCCGACGCCCAGGCACTGAAGCTTTCTTT
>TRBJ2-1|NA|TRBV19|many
CASRDSRTYNEQFF
TGTGCCAGTAGGGACAGCAGGACCTACAATGAGCAGTTCTTC
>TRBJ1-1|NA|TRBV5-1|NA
CASSGRGPATEAFF
TGCGCCAGCAGCGGGCGGGGACCCGCCACTGAAGCTTTCTTT
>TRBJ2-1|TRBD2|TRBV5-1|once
CASSFAGGQNEQFF
TGCGCCAGCAGCTTTGCGGGGGGCCAAAATGAGCAGTTCTTC
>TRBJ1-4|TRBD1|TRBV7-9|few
CASSHRGQGYNEKLFF
TGTGCCAGCAGCCATCGAGGACAGGGCTATAATGAAAAACTGTTTTTT
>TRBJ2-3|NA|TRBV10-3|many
CAISVGSTDTQYF
TGTGCCATCAGTGTAGGGTCCACAGATACGCAGTATTTT
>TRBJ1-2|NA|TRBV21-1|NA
CASTTWEGWGGYTF
TGTGCCAGCACCACCTGGGAAGGCTGGGGGGGCTACACCTTC
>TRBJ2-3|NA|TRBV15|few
CATSWGADTQYF
TGTGCCACCAGCTGGGGGGCAGATACGCAGTATTTT
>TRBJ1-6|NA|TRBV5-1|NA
CASSLSGNSPLHF
TGCGCCAGCAGCTTGTCGGGGAATTCACCCCTCCACTTT
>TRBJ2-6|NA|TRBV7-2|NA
CASSPESAPGANVLTF
TGTGCCAGCAGCCCGGAAAGCGCGCCAGGGGCCAACGTCCTGACTTTC
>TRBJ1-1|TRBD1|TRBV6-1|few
CASSAGQGWVTEAFF
TGTGCCAGCAGTGCGGGACAGGGATGGGTCACTGAAGCTTTCTTT
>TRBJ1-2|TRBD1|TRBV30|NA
CAWRGQGAGGYGYTF
TGTGCCTGGAGGGGACAGGGGGCAGGAGGATATGGCTACACCTTC
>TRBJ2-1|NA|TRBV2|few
CASRRDRGNEQFF
TGTGCCAGCAGACGGGACCGTGGGAATGAGCAGTTCTTC
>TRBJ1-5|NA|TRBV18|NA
CASSPLGGQPQHF
TGTGCCAGCTCACCACTGGGTGGCCAGCCCCAGCATTTT
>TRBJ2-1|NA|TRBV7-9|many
CASITLAGRPGSYNEQFF
TGTGCCAGCATCACCCTGGCGGGTCGTCCCGGTTCCTACAATGAGCAGTTCTTC
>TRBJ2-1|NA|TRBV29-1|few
CSGGGVYDNEQFF
TGCAGCGGAGGGGGGGTTTACGACAATGAGCAGTTCTTC
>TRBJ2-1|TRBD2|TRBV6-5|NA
CASRTSGNNEQFF
TGTGCCAGCAGGACTAGCGGAAACAATGAGCAGTTCTTC
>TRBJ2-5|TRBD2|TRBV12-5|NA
CASGLVITSGDIQETQYF
TGTGCTAGTGGTTTGGTAATCACTAGCGGGGATATCCAAGAGACCCAGTACTTC
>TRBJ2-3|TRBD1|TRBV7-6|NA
CASSKGQGIGTDTQYF
TGTGCCAGCAGCAAGGGACAGGGGATAGGCACAGATACGCAGTATTTT
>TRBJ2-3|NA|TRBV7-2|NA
CASSLVGAGTPDTQYF
TGTGCCAGCAGCTTAGTGGGGGCGGGGACGCCAGATACGCAGTATTTT
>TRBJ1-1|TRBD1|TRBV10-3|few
CAIRGTGKRNEAFF
TGTGCCATCAGGGGGACAGGGAAGCGTAATGAAGCTTTCTTT
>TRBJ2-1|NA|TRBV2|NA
CASSVFAASYNEQFF
TGTGCCAGCAGTGTTTTTGCGGCCTCCTACAATGAGCAGTTCTTC
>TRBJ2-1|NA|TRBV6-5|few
CASKQELSYNEQFF
TGTGCCAGCAAACAGGAACTCTCCTACAATGAGCAGTTCTTC